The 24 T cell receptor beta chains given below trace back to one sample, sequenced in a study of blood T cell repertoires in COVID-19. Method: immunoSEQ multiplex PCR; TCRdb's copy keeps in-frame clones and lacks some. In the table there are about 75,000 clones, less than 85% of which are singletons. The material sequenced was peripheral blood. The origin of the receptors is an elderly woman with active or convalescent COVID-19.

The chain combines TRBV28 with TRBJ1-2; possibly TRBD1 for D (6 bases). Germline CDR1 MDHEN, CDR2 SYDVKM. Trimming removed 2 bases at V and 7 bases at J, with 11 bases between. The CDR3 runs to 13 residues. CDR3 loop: CASSLAGESGYTF. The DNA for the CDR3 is TGTGCCAGCAGTTTAGCAGGGGAGAGTGGCTACACCTTC.

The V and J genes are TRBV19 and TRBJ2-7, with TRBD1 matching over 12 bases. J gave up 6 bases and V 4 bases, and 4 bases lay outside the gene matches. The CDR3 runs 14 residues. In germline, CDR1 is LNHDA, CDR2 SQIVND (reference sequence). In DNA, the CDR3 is TGTGCCAGTAGTAGCCGGGACAGGGGGCTCGAGCAGTACTTC. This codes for CASSSRDRGLEQYF.

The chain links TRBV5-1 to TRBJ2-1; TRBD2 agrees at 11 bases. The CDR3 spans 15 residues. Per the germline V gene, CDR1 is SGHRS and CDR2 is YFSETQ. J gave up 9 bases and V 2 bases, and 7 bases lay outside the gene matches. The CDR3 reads CASSFLAGGYGEQFF. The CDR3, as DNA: TGCGCCAGCAGCTTCCTAGCGGGAGGTTATGGTGAGCAGTTCTTC. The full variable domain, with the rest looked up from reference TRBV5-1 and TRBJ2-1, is KAGVTQTPRYLIKTRGQQVTLSCSPISGHRSVSWYQQTPGQGLQFLFEYFSETQRNKGNFPGRFSGRQFSNSRSEMNVSTLELGDSALYLCASSFLAGGYGEQFFGPGTRLTVL.

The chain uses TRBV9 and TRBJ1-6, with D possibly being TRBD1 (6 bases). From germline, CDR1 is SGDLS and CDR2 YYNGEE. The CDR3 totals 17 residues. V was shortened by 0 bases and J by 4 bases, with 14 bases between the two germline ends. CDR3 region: CASSVDPGVRYNSPLHF. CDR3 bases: TGTGCCAGCAGCGTAGACCCAGGGGTGAGATATAATTCACCCCTCCACTTT.

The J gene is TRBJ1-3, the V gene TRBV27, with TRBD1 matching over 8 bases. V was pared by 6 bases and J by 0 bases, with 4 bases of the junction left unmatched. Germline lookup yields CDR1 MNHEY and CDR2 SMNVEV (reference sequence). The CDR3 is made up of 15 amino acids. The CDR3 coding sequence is TGTGCCAGCAGACTAGGACAGGGCTCTGGAAACACCATATATTTT. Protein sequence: CASRLGQGSGNTIYF.

CDR3 bases: TGCGCCAGCAGATTTACAGGAACTAGCACAGATACGCAGTATTTT. Translating it yields CASRFTGTSTDTQYF. The rearrangement links TRBV5-1 to TRBJ2-3, with D possibly TRBD1 on 5 matching bases. The V gene lost 5 bases and the J gene lost 0 bases, with 13 bases spanning the gap. The CDR3 extends over 15 amino acids. The germline V gene has CDR1 SGHRS and CDR2 YFSETQ.

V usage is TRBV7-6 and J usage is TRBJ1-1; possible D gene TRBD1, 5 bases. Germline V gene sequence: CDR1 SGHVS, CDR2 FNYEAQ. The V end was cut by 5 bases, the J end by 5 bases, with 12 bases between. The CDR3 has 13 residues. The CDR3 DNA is TGTGCCAGCAGCCGCGACAGATCAACTGAAGCTTTCTTT. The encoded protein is CASSRDRSTEAFF.

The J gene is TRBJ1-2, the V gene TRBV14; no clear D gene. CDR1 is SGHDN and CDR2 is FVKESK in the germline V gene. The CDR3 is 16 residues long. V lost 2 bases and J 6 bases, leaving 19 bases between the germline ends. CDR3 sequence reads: CASSQSTISGRDGYTF. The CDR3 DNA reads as TGTGCCAGCAGCCAATCGACGATTAGCGGGAGGGATGGCTACACCTTC. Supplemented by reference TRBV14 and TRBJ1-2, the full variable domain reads EAGVTQFPSHSVIEKGQTVTLRCDPISGHDNLYWYRRVMGKEIKFLLHFVKESKQDESGMPNNRFLAERTGGTYSTLKVQPAELEDSGVYFCASSQSTISGRDGYTFGSGTRLTVV.

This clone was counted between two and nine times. The chain's CDR3 is CSAEIYNEQFF. The CDR3 DNA is TGCAGTGCCGAGATATACAATGAGCAGTTCTTC. The chain uses TRBV20-1 and TRBJ2-1; D unresolved. Trimming left V 6 bases short and J 4 bases short, with 7 bases between. The CDR3 runs to 11 residues. Germline loops: CDR1 DFQATT, CDR2 SNEGSKA (reference sequence).

CDR3 coding DNA: TGTGCCAGCAGAACAGGGGGCCGAGAAAAACTGTTTTTT. Protein sequence: CASRTGGREKLFF. The J gene is TRBJ1-4, the V gene TRBV28; TRBD1 aligns across 9 bases. Looked up from germline, CDR1 is MDHEN and CDR2 is SYDVKM. CDR3 length: 13 residues. Trimming took 6 bases from V and 8 from J; bases not matched to a gene: 4.

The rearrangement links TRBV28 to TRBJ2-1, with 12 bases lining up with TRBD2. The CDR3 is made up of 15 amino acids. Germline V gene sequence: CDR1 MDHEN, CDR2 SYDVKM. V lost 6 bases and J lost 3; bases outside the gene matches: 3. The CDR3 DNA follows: TGTGCCAGCAGCAGACTAGCGGGAGTCTACAATGAGCAGTTCTTC. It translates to CASSRLAGVYNEQFF.

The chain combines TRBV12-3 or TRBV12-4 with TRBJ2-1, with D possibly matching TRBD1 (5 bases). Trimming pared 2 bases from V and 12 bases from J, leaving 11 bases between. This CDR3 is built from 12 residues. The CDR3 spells CASSLQGMGQFF. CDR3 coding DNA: TGTGCCAGCAGTTTACAGGGCATGGGGCAGTTCTTC.

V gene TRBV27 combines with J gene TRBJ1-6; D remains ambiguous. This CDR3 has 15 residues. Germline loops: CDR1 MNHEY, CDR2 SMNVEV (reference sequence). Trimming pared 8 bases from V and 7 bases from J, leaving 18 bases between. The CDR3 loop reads CASLPGGIPNSPLHF. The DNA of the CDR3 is TGTGCCAGCCTCCCGGGAGGCATTCCAAATTCACCCCTCCACTTT.

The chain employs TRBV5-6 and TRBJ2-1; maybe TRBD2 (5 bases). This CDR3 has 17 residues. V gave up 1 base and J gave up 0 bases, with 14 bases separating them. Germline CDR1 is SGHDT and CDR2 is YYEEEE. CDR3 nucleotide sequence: TGTGCCAGCAGCTTGTGGTTCGGGGTTCGCTCCTACAATGAGCAGTTCTTC. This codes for CASSLWFGVRSYNEQFF.

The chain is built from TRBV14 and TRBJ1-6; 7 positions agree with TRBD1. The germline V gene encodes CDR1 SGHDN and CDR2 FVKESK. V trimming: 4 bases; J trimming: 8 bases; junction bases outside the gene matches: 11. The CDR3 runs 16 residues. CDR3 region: CASSPYQGVRDSPLHF. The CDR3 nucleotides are TGTGCCAGCAGCCCCTACCAGGGGGTTCGCGATTCACCCCTCCACTTT. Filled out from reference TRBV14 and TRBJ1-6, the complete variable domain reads EAGVTQFPSHSVIEKGQTVTLRCDPISGHDNLYWYRRVMGKEIKFLLHFVKESKQDESGMPNNRFLAERTGGTYSTLKVQPAELEDSGVYFCASSPYQGVRDSPLHFGNGTRLTVT.

In nucleotides, the CDR3 is TGTGCCAGCAGCGGGGGACTGGGAATTCAAGAGACCCAGTACTTC. It translates to CASSGGLGIQETQYF. The V gene is TRBV9, the J gene TRBJ2-5; tentatively, D is TRBD2 (6 bases). This CDR3 is 15 amino acids long. Trimming pared 3 bases from V and 2 bases from J, leaving 14 bases between. Germline V gene data show CDR1 as SGDLS and CDR2 as YYNGEE. The full variable domain, with the rest looked up from reference TRBV9 and TRBJ2-5, is DSGVTQTPKHLITATGQRVTLRCSPRSGDLSVYWYQQSLDQGLQFLIQYYNGEERAKGNILERFSAQQFPDLHSELNLSSLELGDSALYFCASSGGLGIQETQYFGPGTRLLVL.

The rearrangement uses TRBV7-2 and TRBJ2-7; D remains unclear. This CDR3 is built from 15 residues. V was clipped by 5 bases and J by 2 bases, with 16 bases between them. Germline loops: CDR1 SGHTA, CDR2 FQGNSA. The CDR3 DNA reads TGTGCCAGCAGCCACACTCCCGGGTCCCCCTACGAGCAGTACTTC. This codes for CASSHTPGSPYEQYF.

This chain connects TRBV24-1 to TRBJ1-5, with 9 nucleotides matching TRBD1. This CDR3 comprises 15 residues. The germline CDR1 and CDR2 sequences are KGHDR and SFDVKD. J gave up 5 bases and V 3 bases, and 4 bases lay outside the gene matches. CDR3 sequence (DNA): TGTGCCACCAGTGATACACGGACAGGGGATCAGCCCCAGCATTTT. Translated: CATSDTRTGDQPQHF.

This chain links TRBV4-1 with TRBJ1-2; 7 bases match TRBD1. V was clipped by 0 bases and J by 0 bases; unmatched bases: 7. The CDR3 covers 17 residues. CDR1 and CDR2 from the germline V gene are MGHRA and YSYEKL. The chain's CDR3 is CASSQDRAGGTNYGYTF. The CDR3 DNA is TGCGCCAGCAGCCAAGATAGGGCAGGGGGTACTAACTATGGCTACACCTTC.

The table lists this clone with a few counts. The CDR3 reads CASSRERPTNYGYTF. The CDR3 nucleotides read TGTGCCAGCAGCCGCGAGAGGCCCACTAACTATGGCTACACCTTC. The chain has TRBV14 and TRBJ1-2, with D unresolved. Trimming took 4 bases from V and 0 from J, leaving 12 bases between them. In germline, CDR1 is SGHDN, CDR2 FVKESK. The length of the CDR3 is 15 residues.

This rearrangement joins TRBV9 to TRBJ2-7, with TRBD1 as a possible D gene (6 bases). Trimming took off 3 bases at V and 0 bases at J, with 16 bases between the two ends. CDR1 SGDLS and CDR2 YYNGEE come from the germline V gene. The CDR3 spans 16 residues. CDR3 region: CASSGGPPGASYEQYF. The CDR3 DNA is TGTGCCAGCAGCGGAGGACCCCCAGGGGCCTCCTACGAGCAGTACTTC.

CDR3 sequence reads: CASRRFSISEQFF. CDR3 nucleotide sequence: TGTGCCAGCAGGCGGTTTTCCATATCTGAGCAGTTCTTC. The chain combines TRBV6-6 with TRBJ2-1; no reliable D call. V lost 6 bases and J lost 9, with 15 bases in between. Germline V gives CDR1 MNHNY, CDR2 SVGAGI (reference sequence). This CDR3 region has 13 residues.

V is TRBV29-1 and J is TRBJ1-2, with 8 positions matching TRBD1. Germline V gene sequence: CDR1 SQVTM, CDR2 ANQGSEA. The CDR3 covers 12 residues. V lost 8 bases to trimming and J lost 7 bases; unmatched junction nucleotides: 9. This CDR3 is CSTSGGAGGYTF. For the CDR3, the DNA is TGCAGCACGTCAGGGGGCGCAGGTGGCTACACCTTC.

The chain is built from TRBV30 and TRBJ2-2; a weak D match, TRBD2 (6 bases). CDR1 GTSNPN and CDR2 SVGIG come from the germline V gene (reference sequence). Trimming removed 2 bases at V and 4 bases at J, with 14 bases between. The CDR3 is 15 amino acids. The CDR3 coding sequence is TGTGCCTGGAGTTTTGGAGGGGCGTTCACCGGGGAGCTGTTTTTT. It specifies CAWSFGGAFTGELFF.